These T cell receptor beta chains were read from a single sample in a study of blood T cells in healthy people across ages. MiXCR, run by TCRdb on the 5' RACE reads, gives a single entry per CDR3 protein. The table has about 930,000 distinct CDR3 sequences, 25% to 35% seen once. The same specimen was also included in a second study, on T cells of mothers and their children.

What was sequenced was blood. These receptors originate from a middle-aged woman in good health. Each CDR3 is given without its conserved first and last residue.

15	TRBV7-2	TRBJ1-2	ASSFRPGTGDGYGYT
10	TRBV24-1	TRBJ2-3	ATSDFIDTQY
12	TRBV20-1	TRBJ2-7	SASRDSSSYEQY
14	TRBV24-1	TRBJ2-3	ATSDLQPGAADTQY
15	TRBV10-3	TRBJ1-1	AISEQGGSFTNTGAF
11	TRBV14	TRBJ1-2	ASSIRASYGYT
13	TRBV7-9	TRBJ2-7	ASSPRQGGMGEQY
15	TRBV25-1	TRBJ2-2	ASSSRTGGFGTGELF
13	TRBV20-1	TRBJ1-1	SASPDRGRGTEAF
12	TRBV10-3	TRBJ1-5	AISPTGGVQPQH
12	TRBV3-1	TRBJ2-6	ASSPSPGANVLT
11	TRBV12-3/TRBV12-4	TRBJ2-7	ASRQGIGYEQY
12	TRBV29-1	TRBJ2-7	NVEEGTGIFEQY
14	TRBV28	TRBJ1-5	ASSLSWEALPQPQH
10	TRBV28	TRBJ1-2	ASSLPRYGYT
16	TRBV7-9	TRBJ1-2	ASSTLGTRSFSNYGYT
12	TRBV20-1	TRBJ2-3	SARRGEQRDTQY
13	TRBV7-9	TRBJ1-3	ASSLVGAFGNTIY
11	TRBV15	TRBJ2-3	ATSRESTDTQY
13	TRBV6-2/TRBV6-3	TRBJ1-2	ASSYPTGPEYGYT
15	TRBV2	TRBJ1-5	ASSEIQGAYSNQPQH
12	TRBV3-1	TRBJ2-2	ASSQVGGTGELF
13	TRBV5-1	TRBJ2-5	ASSWQGQHQETQY
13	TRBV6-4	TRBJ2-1	ASSALQGSGNEQF
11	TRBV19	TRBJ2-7	ASSIASAYEQY